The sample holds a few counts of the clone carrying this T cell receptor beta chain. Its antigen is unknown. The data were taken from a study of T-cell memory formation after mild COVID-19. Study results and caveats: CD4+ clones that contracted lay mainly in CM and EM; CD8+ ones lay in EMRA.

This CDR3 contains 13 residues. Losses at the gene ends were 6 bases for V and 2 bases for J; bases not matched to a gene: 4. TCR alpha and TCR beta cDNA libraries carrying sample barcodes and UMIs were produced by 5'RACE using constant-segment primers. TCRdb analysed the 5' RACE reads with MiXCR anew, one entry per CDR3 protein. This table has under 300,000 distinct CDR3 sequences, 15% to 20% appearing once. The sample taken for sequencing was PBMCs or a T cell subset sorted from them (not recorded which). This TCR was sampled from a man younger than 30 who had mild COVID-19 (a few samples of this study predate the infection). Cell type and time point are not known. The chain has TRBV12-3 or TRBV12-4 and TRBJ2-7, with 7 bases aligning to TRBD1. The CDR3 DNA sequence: TGTGCCAGCAGGGGGGACAGCCCCTACGAGCAGTACTTC. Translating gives CASRGDSPYEQYF.